The 16 T cell receptor beta chains reported below all come from one sample, sequenced in a study of cytomegalovirus exposure and HLA in healthy donors. The PCR made use of 60 Vbeta and 13 Jbeta primers. The data were produced by immunoSEQ multiplex PCR, yet TCRdb's version contains in-frame clones alone and is incomplete. The table has 150,000 to 160,000 clones, 79% seen once. What was sequenced was PBMCs. These receptors were obtained from a man younger than 45 in good health and CMV-seropositive.

The CDR3 DNA reads TGTGCCAGCAGGTCACAGGGGAATGAGCAGTTCTTC. Amino acid sequence: CASRSQGNEQFF. V and J are TRBV7-3 and TRBJ2-1, with 7 bases that match TRBD1. Trimming took 6 bases from V and 7 from J; bases not matched to a gene: 3. CDR1 is SGHTA and CDR2 is FQGTGA in the germline V gene. The CDR3 has 12 residues.

In DNA, the CDR3 is TGTGCCATCGGGGAGACGGAGGATGAAAAACTGTTTTTT. Translating gives CAIGETEDEKLFF. This chain uses TRBV10-3 with TRBJ1-4; D remains ambiguous. Trimming removed 8 bases at V and 6 bases at J, with 13 bases between. Germline V gene data show CDR1 as ENHRY and CDR2 as SYGVKD. The CDR3 runs to 13 residues.

The rearrangement uses TRBV25-1 and TRBJ1-5; TRBD1 is a possible D gene (5 bases). V lost 7 bases, J lost 1 base, and 8 bases lay in between. The CDR3 extends over 13 amino acids. Germline V gene lookup returns CDR1 MGHDK and CDR2 SYGVNS. The DNA of the CDR3 is TGTGCCAGCAAGGGGCCGAGCAATCAGCCCCAGCATTTT. This gives the protein CASKGPSNQPQHF.

The sample holds a few counts of this clone. The J gene is TRBJ2-1, the V gene TRBV29-1; D perhaps matches TRBD2 (5 bases). Germline V gene lookup returns CDR1 SQVTM and CDR2 ANQGSEA. There are 15 residues in the CDR3. V was cut by 1 base and J by 2 bases, with 12 bases left in between. CDR3 amino acids: CSVEVAAGAYNEQFF. Here the CDR3 DNA reads TGCAGCGTTGAAGTAGCCGCCGGGGCCTACAATGAGCAGTTCTTC.

The V call is TRBV2, the J call TRBJ2-2; 12 bases line up with TRBD2. CDR3 length equals 17 residues. The V gene's germline CDR1 is SNHLY and CDR2 FYNNEI. Unmatched junction bases numbered 7, after V lost 3 bases and J lost 5 bases. The CDR3 coding sequence is TGTGCCAGCAGTGACGCACTAGCGGGAGGATGGACCGGGGAGCTGTTTTTT. This sequence encodes CASSDALAGGWTGELFF.

V usage is TRBV18 and J usage is TRBJ1-5; 10 nucleotides agree with TRBD1. The V segment lost 1 base and the J segment 2 bases; nucleotides outside the gene matches: 8. Germline V gene lookup returns CDR1 KGHSH and CDR2 LQKENI. The CDR3 loop spans 18 amino acids. The DNA for the CDR3 is TGTGCCAGCTCACCACGGGGGGACAGGGGCGAAGGCAATCAGCCCCAGCATTTT. Translation gives CASSPRGDRGEGNQPQHF.

The chain combines TRBV19 with TRBJ1-5, with D maybe TRBD1 (5 bases). V dropped 3 bases and J dropped 1 base, with 10 bases sitting between them. This CDR3 has 15 residues. CDR1 LNHDA and CDR2 SQIVND come from the germline V gene (reference sequence). CDR3 coding DNA: TGTGCCAGTAGTATCAGACAGCAGAGCAATCAGCCCCAGCATTTT. Encoded protein: CASSIRQQSNQPQHF. Filled out from reference TRBV19 and TRBJ1-5, the complete variable domain reads DGGITQSPKYLFRKEGQNVTLSCEQNLNHDAMYWYRQDPGQGLRLIYYSQIVNDFQKGDIAEGYSVSREKKESFPLTVTSAQKNPTAFYLCASSIRQQSNQPQHFGDGTRLSIL.

The V call is TRBV19, the J call TRBJ2-7; TRBD2 matches at 7 bases. Losses at the gene ends were 5 bases for V and 2 bases for J; bases not matched to a gene: 3. CDR1 and CDR2 from the germline V gene are LNHDA and SQIVND (reference sequence). The CDR3 totals 13 residues. In nucleotides, the CDR3 is TGTGCCAGTAGTCCCGGGACTACCTACGAGCAGTACTTC. Translation: CASSPGTTYEQYF.

A few counts support this clone. The chain has TRBV19 and TRBJ1-3; D remains unclear. Germline V gene lookup returns CDR1 LNHDA and CDR2 SQIVND (reference sequence). The CDR3 runs to 15 residues. Trimming took off 1 base at V and 0 bases at J, with 7 bases between the two ends. The CDR3 protein is CASSIGLTSGNTIYF. The CDR3 DNA reads as TGTGCCAGTAGTATAGGACTCACCTCTGGAAACACCATATATTTT. The full variable domain, with the rest looked up from reference TRBV19 and TRBJ1-3, is DGGITQSPKYLFRKEGQNVTLSCEQNLNHDAMYWYRQDPGQGLRLIYYSQIVNDFQKGDIAEGYSVSREKKESFPLTVTSAQKNPTAFYLCASSIGLTSGNTIYFGEGSWLTVV.

The chain joins TRBV4-3 to TRBJ2-1; the D gene is possibly TRBD2 (5 bases). Germline V gene sequence: CDR1 LGHNA, CDR2 YSLEER. Trimming removed 1 base at V and 9 bases at J, with 7 bases between. The CDR3 runs 12 residues. DNA of the CDR3: TGCGCCAGCAGCCAAGTCGGGGTTGAGCAGTTCTTC. This sequence encodes CASSQVGVEQFF.

The V gene is TRBV11-3, the J gene TRBJ1-1; 10 bases fit TRBD1. V lost 5 bases to trimming and J lost 1 base; unmatched junction nucleotides: 1. The CDR3 spans 14 residues. Germline CDR1 and CDR2: SGHNT and YENEEA. CDR3 in amino acids: CASSRTGGNTEAFF. For the CDR3, the DNA is TGTGCCAGCAGCCGGACAGGGGGGAACACTGAAGCTTTCTTT.

The chain is built from TRBV5-4 and TRBJ2-4; 7 bases are shared with TRBD1. The CDR3 runs 17 residues. The junction had 12 bases not matched to a gene; V was cut back by 0 bases and J by 6 bases. In germline, CDR1 is SGHNT, CDR2 YYREEE (reference sequence). The DNA for the CDR3 is TGTGCCAGCAGCTTGGCCCAGGGGACAGCGACCTTAAACATTCAGTACTTC. Translation: CASSLAQGTATLNIQYF.

J is TRBJ1-5 and V is TRBV6-6; D uncertain. The CDR3 spans 11 residues. Germline V gene lookup returns CDR1 MNHNY and CDR2 SVGAGI (reference sequence). V lost 4 bases, J lost 5 bases, and 3 bases lay in between. In DNA, the CDR3 is TGTGCCAGCAGTTCCGATCAGCCCCAGCATTTT. It specifies CASSSDQPQHF.

This clone turned up a few times. The CDR3 region has the DNA TGTGCCAGCAGCTTAGGGCGAAGAGAGACCCAGTACTTC. Its translation: CASSLGRRETQYF. The chain recombines TRBV13 with TRBJ2-5; D is unresolved. V was shortened by 0 bases and J by 4 bases, with 6 bases between the two germline ends. This CDR3 contains 13 residues. Germline CDR1 is PRHDT and CDR2 is FYEKMQ (reference sequence).

The chain is built from TRBV5-4 and TRBJ2-2; 8 bases align to TRBD2. After removal of 4 bases from V and 7 bases from J, the junction contained 9 bases not matched to a gene. The length of the CDR3 is 15 residues. Germline assignment: CDR1 SGHNT and CDR2 YYREEE (reference sequence). The CDR3 is CASSRWGSGNGELFF. CDR3 DNA: TGTGCCAGCAGCCGTTGGGGTAGCGGGAACGGGGAGCTGTTTTTT.

This chain connects TRBV27 to TRBJ2-6; TRBD1 is a possible D gene (6 bases). The ends were cut back, 5 bases at V and 1 base at J, with 9 bases in the middle. This CDR3 spans 15 amino acids. Germline CDR1 reads MNHEY; CDR2 reads SMNVEV (reference sequence). As DNA, the CDR3 is TGTGCCAGCAGTCCCAGGGGATCTGGGGCCAACGTCCTGACTTTC. This sequence encodes CASSPRGSGANVLTF.